The text below deals with one T cell receptor beta chain. The repertoire was sequenced with immunoSEQ multiplex PCR; TCRdb's copy has only in-frame clones and lacks some. Of about 17,000 clones detected, 75% to 95% appear once; the ten largest clones hold about 4.5%. The CDR3 has 14 amino acids. In germline, CDR1 is LGHNA, CDR2 YNFKEQ. Trimming removed 1 base from V and 2 bases from J, with 9 bases in between. CD8+CD4-CD45RA- cells, CCR7-positive or negative, formed the memory CD8 sort. The data originate from a study of CD39 and CD103 CD8 tumor-infiltrating T cells. Sequencing was performed on CD8+ T cells sorted from blood. Subset specified: total memory CD8 T cells (CD45RA-CCR7+/-) from blood or uninvolved lymph node. J is TRBJ2-7 and V is TRBV4-2; no definite D call. This sequence was found in a human donor with head and neck squamous cell carcinoma. The DNA of the CDR3 is TGTGCCAGCAGCCAAGCTCCTTACACCTACGAGCAGTACTTC. Amino acid sequence: CASSQAPYTYEQYF.